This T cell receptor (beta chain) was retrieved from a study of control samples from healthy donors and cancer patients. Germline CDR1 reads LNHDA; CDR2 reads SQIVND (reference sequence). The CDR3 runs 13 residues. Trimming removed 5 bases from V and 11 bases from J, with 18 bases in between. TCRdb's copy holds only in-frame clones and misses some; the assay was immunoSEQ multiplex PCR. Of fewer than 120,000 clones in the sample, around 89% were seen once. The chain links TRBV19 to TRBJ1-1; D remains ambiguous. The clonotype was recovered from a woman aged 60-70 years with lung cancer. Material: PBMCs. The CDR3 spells CASSVSSVEGAFF. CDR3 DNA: TGTGCCAGTAGTGTCTCCAGCGTTGAGGGTGCTTTCTTT.